The present T cell receptor (beta chain) was sequenced within a study of blood T cell repertoires in COVID-19. Germline V lookup: CDR1 MDHEN, CDR2 SYDVKM. V shed 6 bases and J shed 5 bases, with 8 bases lying between them. The CDR3 spans 13 residues. Here immunoSEQ multiplex PCR was the method, and the copy in TCRdb shows in-frame clones only, minus some. The repertoire holds more than 110,000 clones, with around 82% as singletons. This clone came up many times. This clonotype originated in a woman aged 50 to 65 who had recovered from COVID-19. Sample: PBMCs or T cells enriched from blood (not recorded which). This chain uses TRBV28 with TRBJ1-6; TRBD1 might be the D (5 bases). In nucleotides, the CDR3 is TGTGCCAGCAGCAGACAGAATAATTCACCCCTCCACTTT. Its protein product is CASSRQNNSPLHF.